This is a list of T cell receptor beta chains from one sample in a study of blood T cell repertoires in COVID-19. TCRdb keeps only in-frame clones here, not all; method: immunoSEQ multiplex PCR. Of approximately 200,000 clones in the sample, approximately 90% were seen once. Sequenced: peripheral blood. Receptors originate from a man in his sixties who had recovered from COVID-19. Both conserved end residues are part of each CDR3.

J gene,V gene,CDR3 length,CDR3 protein
TRBJ2-1,TRBV11-2,18,CASSIRRGTSGSYDEQFF
TRBJ2-4,TRBV28,14,CASSFSGTKNIQYF
TRBJ2-7,TRBV9,15,CASTTGTGTTYEQYF
TRBJ1-1,TRBV7-9,11,CASSLQGEAFF
TRBJ2-2,TRBV15,17,CATSRDPPPGGTGELFF
TRBJ1-1,TRBV7-2,14,CASSPQGFNTEAFF
TRBJ2-3,TRBV6-1,17,CASSEALAGRSTDTQYF
TRBJ1-1,TRBV11-3,15,CASSFLGDPLTEAFF
TRBJ2-3,TRBV9,15,CASSVYGSGTDTQYF
TRBJ2-2,TRBV6-1,18,CASSEASSGGANTGELFF
TRBJ1-5,TRBV9,14,CASSGQNSNQPQHF
TRBJ2-3,TRBV30,19,CAWSVGELVAGASTDTQYF
TRBJ1-5,TRBV4-2,14,CASSPGGNGQPQHF
TRBJ2-7,TRBV5-1,13,CASSTDTPYEQYF
TRBJ1-4,TRBV3-1/TRBV3-2,15,CASSQATGLNEKLFF
TRBJ1-1,TRBV15,12,CATQRMNTEAFF
TRBJ1-5,TRBV5-5,17,CASSLVLLLSSNQPQHF
TRBJ2-7,TRBV30,15,CAWSVPTGRVYEQYF
TRBJ2-2,TRBV4-3,15,CASSQGLADTGELFF
TRBJ1-1,TRBV6-2/TRBV6-3,13,CASSFTTNTEAFF
TRBJ2-1,TRBV5-4,13,CASSADRHNEQFF
TRBJ2-1,TRBV9,16,CASSPRLEAWGNEQFF
TRBJ2-3,TRBV7-2,13,CASSSDRGNTQYF
TRBJ2-5,TRBV16,14,CASSPAGGMETQYF
TRBJ2-6,TRBV28,16,CASSLRILSGANVLTF
TRBJ1-2,TRBV5-1,15,CASSLGGALLEGYTF
TRBJ1-5,TRBV7-2,17,CASSLPWGQSTNQPQHF
TRBJ2-1,TRBV6-6,12,CASTGGGNEQFF
TRBJ1-2,TRBV7-2,15,CASSPRRQGGYGYTF
TRBJ2-1,TRBV20-1,14,CSASEAGSYNEQFF
TRBJ2-1,TRBV12-3/TRBV12-4,13,CASSPPIHNEQFF
TRBJ2-1,TRBV14,14,CASSQDSGGALQFF
TRBJ2-3,TRBV4-3,16,CASSQASGLGTDTQYF
TRBJ2-7,TRBV2,13,CASRRTGAPEQYF
TRBJ2-2,TRBV27,15,CASSRQGGGTGELFF
TRBJ1-6,TRBV19,12,CASSWGDSPLHF
TRBJ1-4,TRBV2,15,CASRGQGVVNEKLFF
TRBJ2-7,TRBV11-2,15,CASSPRQGSGDEQYF
TRBJ2-3,TRBV28,13,CASSFSTSGTQYF
TRBJ1-2,TRBV10-3,13,CAIIAGNNYGYTF
TRBJ1-5,TRBV27,14,CASRGTGANQPQHF
TRBJ2-3,TRBV12-5,17,CASGFRPGEGAPDTQYF
TRBJ2-5,TRBV6-2/TRBV6-3,16,CASSYELAGGPETQYF
TRBJ1-1,TRBV27,12,CASSSVNTEAFF
TRBJ2-7,TRBV27,13,CASYSGRSYEQYF
TRBJ2-1,TRBV14,14,CASRAGSSYNEQFF
TRBJ1-4,TRBV18,15,CASSPRGQLNEKLFF